The clone carrying this TCR beta chain appeared many times. Germline and junction disagree at one end, which may indicate a read error. Using a J-beta primer mix together with a sample-barcoded 5' primer, a second PCR was run for about 6 to 12 cycles. TCRdb analysed the 5' RACE reads with MiXCR anew, one entry per CDR3 protein. The sample includes around 1.5 million distinct CDR3 sequences, 30% to 35% of them seen just once. This entry is derived from a study of blood T cells in healthy people across ages. Sequences were obtained from blood. The sequence was collected from a woman in her 30s in good health.

The CDR3 region has the DNA TGTGCCAGCAGCTTCGGGACGGAGAATTCACCCCTCCACTTT. Its translation: CASSFGTENSPLHF. V and J are TRBV5-1 and TRBJ1-6, with a possible D match to TRBD1 (5 bases). Germline values: CDR1 SGHRS, CDR2 YFSETQ. The CDR3 spans 14 residues.